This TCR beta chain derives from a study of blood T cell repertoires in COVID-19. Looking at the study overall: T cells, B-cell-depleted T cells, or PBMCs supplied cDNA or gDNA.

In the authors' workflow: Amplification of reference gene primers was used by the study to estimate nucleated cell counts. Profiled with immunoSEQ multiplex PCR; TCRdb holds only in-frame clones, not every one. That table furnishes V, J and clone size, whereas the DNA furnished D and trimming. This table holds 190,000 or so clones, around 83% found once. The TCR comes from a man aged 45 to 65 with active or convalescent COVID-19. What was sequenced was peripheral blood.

The CDR3 is CASSLGGQLTDTQYF. The CDR3 bases are TGTGCCAGCAGCTTGGGGGGACAGCTCACAGATACGCAGTATTTT. J is TRBJ2-3 and V is TRBV5-4; 7 bases align to TRBD1. With V trimmed by 0 bases and J by 2 bases, 3 bases remained unmatched. Germline V lookup: CDR1 SGHNT, CDR2 YYREEE (reference sequence). This CDR3 is 15 amino acids long.